The 30 T cell receptor beta chains given below trace back to one sample, sequenced in a study of T cell responses to AZD1222 COVID-19 vaccine. Method: immunoSEQ multiplex PCR; TCRdb's copy keeps in-frame clones and lacks some. The repertoire holds 180,000 or so clones, with approximately 90% as singletons. This specimen was peripheral blood, taken 28 days after the second AZD1222 dose. The receptors shown here come from an adult who received the AZD1222 COVID-19 vaccine.

The chain recombines TRBV10-3 with TRBJ2-7; D is possibly TRBD1 (7 bases). The length of the CDR3 is 14 residues. Trimming took 6 bases from V and 7 from J, leaving 19 bases between them. Germline V gives CDR1 ENHRY, CDR2 SYGVKD. This chain's CDR3 is CAIRAMQGGEEQYF. In DNA, the CDR3 is TGTGCCATCAGGGCAATGCAGGGGGGTGAGGAGCAGTACTTC.

The V and J genes are TRBV5-1 and TRBJ2-1, with D tentatively TRBD2 (5 bases). The CDR3 spans 15 residues. Germline CDR1 is SGHRS and CDR2 is YFSETQ. V was pared by 4 bases and J by 0 bases, with 11 bases between. The CDR3 is CASSGGLSSYNEQFF. The CDR3 DNA is TGCGCCAGCAGCGGCGGGTTGAGCTCCTACAATGAGCAGTTCTTC.

This clone has more than one count but fewer than ten. The V and J genes are TRBV7-3 and TRBJ2-1; tentatively, D is TRBD2 (6 bases). CDR1 is SGHTA and CDR2 is FQGTGA in the germline V gene. V lost 5 bases, J lost 9 bases, and 20 bases lay in between. The CDR3 contains 15 residues. The CDR3 here is CASSPTRLGKCEQFF. In DNA form, the CDR3 reads TGTGCCAGCAGCCCCACACGACTAGGGAAATGTGAGCAGTTCTTC.

This clone was counted only a few times. The chain is built from TRBV5-4 and TRBJ1-1; 8 bases are shared with TRBD1. The CDR3 sequence is 14 residues long. The ends lost 4 bases at V and 1 base at J; junction bases unmatched: 3. Germline CDR1 SGHNT, CDR2 YYREEE (reference sequence). In DNA form, the CDR3 reads TGTGCCAGCAGCGAGGGACAGGCGAACACTGAAGCTTTCTTT. It translates to CASSEGQANTEAFF.

The rearrangement uses TRBV27 and TRBJ2-3; the D gene is possibly TRBD1 (6 bases). Trimming shortened V by 7 bases and J by 2 bases, and 19 bases separated the two germline ends. The CDR3 totals 16 residues. Germline V gene lookup returns CDR1 MNHEY and CDR2 SMNVEV (reference sequence). The CDR3 region has the DNA TGTGCCAGCAACGAGGAGTCAGGGGCTCCCACAGATACGCAGTATTTT. As protein: CASNEESGAPTDTQYF.

This clone was counted between two and nine times. CDR3 protein: CASSLAGTGATPLHF. The CDR3 DNA reads as TGTGCCAGCAGCTTAGCGGGGACAGGGGCGACACCCCTCCACTTT. The chain has TRBV7-8 and TRBJ1-6; 10 nucleotides match TRBD1. J was trimmed by 11 bases and V by 0 bases; bases with no gene match: 4. This CDR3 contains 15 residues. Germline V lookup: CDR1 SGHVS, CDR2 FQNEAQ.

A word on this clone: The CDR3 ends on some other residue instead of the conserved phenylalanine or tryptophan, so this is likely a read error. The limits of the CDR3 on the DNA are not certain, so only TCRdb's listed CDR3 is given. This sequence joins TRBV28 and TRBJ2-7; the table's D call of TRBD1 was not tested on the DNA. CDR1 is MDHEN, CDR2 SYDVKM, per germline. The CDR3 is 9 residues long, counting both termini. CDR3 amino acids: CASSFWTGS.

This chain links TRBV28 with TRBJ1-2; no clear D. CDR3 length: 13 residues. V was shortened by 4 bases and J by 4 bases, with 10 bases between the two germline ends. The V gene's germline CDR1 is MDHEN and CDR2 SYDVKM. The CDR3 spells CASSSPGSYGYTF. In nucleotides, the CDR3 is TGTGCCAGCAGTTCCCCAGGCAGCTATGGCTACACCTTC.

The rearrangement uses TRBV7-8 and TRBJ2-7, with 14 bases lining up with TRBD2. The CDR3 loop spans 16 amino acids. Germline CDR1 reads SGHVS; CDR2 reads FQNEAQ. J was trimmed by 3 bases and V by 5 bases; bases with no gene match: 6. This chain's CDR3 is CASSPRGLAGVYEQYF. As DNA, the CDR3 is TGTGCCAGCAGCCCGCGGGGACTAGCGGGAGTCTACGAGCAGTACTTC.

The chain uses TRBV7-9 and TRBJ2-5; the D call may be TRBD1 or TRBD2 (5 bases each). Germline assignment: CDR1 SEHNR and CDR2 FQNEAQ (reference sequence). This CDR3 has 15 residues. The ends were cut back, 4 bases at V and 5 bases at J, with 17 bases in the middle. The CDR3 DNA follows: TGTGCCAGCAGCTCCGGTCGTGGGGGAGTGGAGACCCAGTACTTC. It codes for CASSSGRGGVETQYF.

This chain links TRBV7-5 with TRBJ1-1; TRBD1 reflects the table's D call only, with no check against the DNA. TRBV7-5 is a pseudogene locus. This CDR3 is 16 amino acids long. The CDR3 nucleotides are TGTGCCAGAAGCTTAGCGTGGCCAGGGATGAACACTGAAGCTTTCTTT. It yields the protein CARSLAWPGMNTEAFF.

The chain links TRBV7-2 to TRBJ2-7; D remains unclear. Germline CDR1 and CDR2: SGHTA and FQGNSA. V was clipped by 5 bases and J by 3 bases, with 23 bases between them. The CDR3 runs 17 residues. The CDR3 DNA reads as TGTGCCAGCAGCCCCCGACTCCCTGCACTCCACCACTACGAGCAGTACTTC. Translated: CASSPRLPALHHYEQYF.

DNA for the CDR3: TGTGCCAGCAGTTCCCAGGGGAGTAGCACAGATACGCAGTATTTT. Its protein product is CASSSQGSSTDTQYF. V is TRBV28 and J is TRBJ2-3; tentatively, D is TRBD1 (6 bases). CDR3 length: 15 amino acids. The germline V and J ends were trimmed by 4 bases and 0 bases, with 11 bases remaining between them. CDR1 is MDHEN, CDR2 SYDVKM, per germline.

V usage is TRBV19 and J usage is TRBJ2-1; D might be TRBD2 (5 bases). The CDR3 extends over 14 amino acids. Germline assignment: CDR1 LNHDA and CDR2 SQIVND (reference sequence). Trimming cost V 5 bases and J 4 bases, with 12 bases left between them. The CDR3 sequence: CASSEGVGYNEQFF. In nucleotides, the CDR3 is TGTGCCAGTAGTGAGGGAGTCGGGTACAATGAGCAGTTCTTC.

The rearrangement links TRBV6-6 to TRBJ2-6; D remains unclear. CDR3 size: 15 residues. Trimming took 4 bases from V and 0 from J, leaving 7 bases between them. CDR1 is MNHNY and CDR2 is SVGAGI in the germline V gene (reference sequence). The CDR3 nucleotides read TGTGCCAGCAGTTTAGACCTCTCTGGGGCCAACGTCCTGACTTTC. Amino acids: CASSLDLSGANVLTF.

The CDR3 DNA reads as TGTGCCAGCAGCTTTAATCCTAGCGGGAGTAAAGAGACCCAGTACTTC. Encoded protein: CASSFNPSGSKETQYF. V is TRBV11-2 and J is TRBJ2-5; the match to TRBD2 covers 10 bases. V was pared by 3 bases and J by 3 bases, with 7 bases of the junction left unmatched. The CDR3 consists of 16 residues. Germline V lookup: CDR1 SGHAT, CDR2 FQNNGV.

This rearrangement joins TRBV28 to TRBJ1-1, with D uncertain. The CDR3 length is 13 residues. The V gene's germline CDR1 is MDHEN and CDR2 SYDVKM. V lost 6 bases and J lost 10, with 18 bases in between. CDR3 region: CASRDPGRDGAFF. CDR3 coding DNA: TGTGCCAGCAGAGATCCGGGCCGCGACGGAGCTTTCTTT.

The chain has TRBV5-1 and TRBJ1-1; 7 nucleotides match TRBD1. There are 15 residues in the CDR3. Germline-derived CDR1 and CDR2 are SGHRS and YFSETQ. Unmatched junction bases numbered 6, after V lost 3 bases and J lost 1 base. CDR3 sequence reads: CASSSQGWGNTEAFF. In DNA form, the CDR3 reads TGCGCCAGCAGCTCACAGGGGTGGGGGAACACTGAAGCTTTCTTT.

J is TRBJ2-7 and V is TRBV19, with 10 bases identical to TRBD1. The CDR3 totals 15 residues. V was clipped by 3 bases and J by 2 bases; unmatched bases: 4. The germline V gene encodes CDR1 LNHDA and CDR2 SQIVND (reference sequence). DNA of the CDR3: TGTGCCAGTAGTATCCGGGGACAGGGGACCTACGAGCAGTACTTC. This gives the protein CASSIRGQGTYEQYF.

This chain links TRBV9 with TRBJ2-1, with 10 bases matching TRBD2. CDR3 length: 16 amino acids. CDR1 is SGDLS and CDR2 is YYNGEE in the germline V gene. V dropped 3 bases and J dropped 6; count of bases not matched to a gene: 9. The CDR3 is CASSAGPPSGSNEQFF. The CDR3 DNA sequence: TGTGCCAGCAGCGCCGGGCCTCCTAGCGGGAGCAATGAGCAGTTCTTC.

The chain is built from TRBV24-1 and TRBJ2-2, with unresolved D. The CDR3 loop spans 16 amino acids. Germline CDR1 KGHDR, CDR2 SFDVKD. Trimming shortened V by 9 bases and J by 1 base, and 17 bases separated the two germline ends. CDR3 loop: CATRMEKGRNTGELFF. The CDR3 coding sequence is TGTGCCACCCGGATGGAGAAGGGTAGGAACACCGGGGAGCTGTTTTTT.

The rearrangement links TRBV5-1 to TRBJ2-7; 13 nucleotides match TRBD2. The CDR3 sequence is 16 residues long. The ends lost 5 bases at V and 3 bases at J; junction bases unmatched: 8. Germline V gene data show CDR1 as SGHRS and CDR2 as YFSETQ. The CDR3 DNA is TGCGCCAGCAGGACCGGGACTAGCGGGATGATCTACGAGCAGTACTTC. This encodes CASRTGTSGMIYEQYF.

The chain couples TRBV6-2 or TRBV6-3 to TRBJ2-7, with 8 bases identical to TRBD1. Germline CDR1 MNHEY, CDR2 SVGEGT. V shed 2 bases, J shed 7 bases, and the junction held 4 bases outside the gene matches. The CDR3 is 13 residues long. CDR3: CASSYGQGREQYF. As DNA, the CDR3 is TGTGCCAGCAGTTACGGACAGGGACGGGAGCAGTACTTC.

The chain is built from TRBV19 and TRBJ2-5; D ambiguous. Between the trimmed V and J ends, which lost 5 bases and 0 bases, there was a span of 7 bases. The V gene's germline CDR1 is LNHDA and CDR2 SQIVND (reference sequence). This CDR3 is 13 amino acids long. The CDR3 sequence is CASSPLNQETQYF. The DNA of the CDR3 is TGTGCCAGTAGTCCTCTGAACCAAGAGACCCAGTACTTC.

V usage is TRBV30 and J usage is TRBJ2-1; the D is unclear. In germline, CDR1 is GTSNPN, CDR2 SVGIG (reference sequence). Trimming took 2 bases from V and 8 from J, leaving 10 bases between them. This CDR3 comprises 12 residues. The chain's CDR3 is CAWSWGSYEQFF. The CDR3 DNA sequence: TGTGCCTGGAGTTGGGGTAGTTATGAGCAGTTCTTC.

The chain recombines TRBV11-3 with TRBJ2-3; no clear D gene. Between the trimmed V and J ends, which lost 3 bases and 2 bases, there was a span of 6 bases. CDR3 size: 13 residues. Germline CDR1 reads SGHNT; CDR2 reads YENEEA. DNA for the CDR3: TGTGCCAGCAGCTTGCGGTTCACAGATACGCAGTATTTT. Translating gives CASSLRFTDTQYF.

The chain joins TRBV27 to TRBJ1-6; D not certain. Trimming removed 3 bases at V and 7 bases at J, with 4 bases between. CDR1 is MNHEY, CDR2 SMNVEV, per germline (reference sequence). The CDR3 is made up of 12 amino acids. The DNA of the CDR3 is TGTGCCAGCAGTTTGCCGAATTCACCCCTCCACTTT. It encodes CASSLPNSPLHF.

As to this clone: The junction departs from germline at one end; a sequencing error may be responsible. This rearrangement joins TRBV28 to TRBJ2-7; D is possibly TRBD1 or TRBD2 (5 bases each). This CDR3 is built from 13 residues. Looked up from germline, CDR1 is MDHEN and CDR2 is SYDVKM. Here the CDR3 DNA reads TGTGCCAGCAGTAGGGACGGCTCCCACGAGCAGTACTTC. Protein: CASSRDGSHEQYF.

The chain combines TRBV9 with TRBJ2-2; the D gene is possibly TRBD1 (5 bases). CDR1 and CDR2 (germline): SGDLS, YYNGEE. This CDR3 has 15 residues. V lost 5 bases and J lost 3, with 14 bases in between. The CDR3 sequence is CASSGPGLHTGELFF. The CDR3 coding sequence is TGTGCCAGCAGTGGTCCAGGGCTGCACACCGGGGAGCTGTTTTTT.

V and J are TRBV19 and TRBJ1-6; no clear D. CDR1 LNHDA and CDR2 SQIVND come from the germline V gene (reference sequence). V was trimmed by 6 bases and J by 0 bases, leaving 15 bases between them. The CDR3 contains 17 residues. CDR3 region: CASRKEASSSYNSPLHF. The CDR3, as DNA: TGTGCCAGTAGGAAAGAGGCATCAAGCTCCTATAATTCACCCCTCCACTTT.